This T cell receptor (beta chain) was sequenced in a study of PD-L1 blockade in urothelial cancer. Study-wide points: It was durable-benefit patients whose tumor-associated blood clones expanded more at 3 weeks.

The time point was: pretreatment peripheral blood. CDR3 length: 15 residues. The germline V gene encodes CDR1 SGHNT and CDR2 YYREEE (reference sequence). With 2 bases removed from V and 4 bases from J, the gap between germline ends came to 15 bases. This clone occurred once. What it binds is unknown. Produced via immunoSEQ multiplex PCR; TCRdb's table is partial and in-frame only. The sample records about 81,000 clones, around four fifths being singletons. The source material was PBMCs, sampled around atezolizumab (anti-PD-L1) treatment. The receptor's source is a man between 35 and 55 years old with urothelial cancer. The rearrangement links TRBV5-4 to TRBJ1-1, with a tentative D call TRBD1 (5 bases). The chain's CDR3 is CASSFRWGDGTEAFF. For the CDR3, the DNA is TGTGCCAGCAGCTTCAGATGGGGGGATGGCACTGAAGCTTTCTTT.